The clone carrying this T cell receptor (beta chain) was seen a handful of times. The antigen is undetermined. The sample originates from a study of cytomegalovirus exposure and HLA in healthy donors. For the study at large: Among roughly 180 million T cells, an earlier analysis found roughly 110 million unique TCR beta sequences. General observations from the study: Clonal expansion was found to be greater in HLA-associated TCR beta chains than in equally common others in a later analysis. In a later analysis, several top co-occurrence clusters appeared linked to parvovirus B19, influenza, CMV and Epstein-Barr virus.

The PCR employed 60 Vbeta primers together with 13 Jbeta primers. Repertoires were generated with immunoSEQ multiplex PCR, while TCRdb's copy carries only in-frame clones and drops some. This sample carries 200,000 to 250,000 clones, over 75% of them seen once, and the ten largest clones take about 0.23%. Germline V gene lookup returns CDR1 LGHNA and CDR2 YNFKEQ. This CDR3 contains 16 residues. V shed 4 bases, J shed 3 bases, and the junction held 8 bases outside the gene matches. The sequencing sample was made of PBMCs. The TCR was taken from a girl aged 2 to 10 in good health and CMV-seronegative. The chain uses TRBV4-2 and TRBJ2-1; 8 nucleotides match TRBD2. The CDR3 DNA sequence: TGTGCCAGCAGCCTGGTGTTAAGCGGGAGCTACAATGAGCAGTTCTTC. Encoded protein: CASSLVLSGSYNEQFF.